This T cell receptor (beta chain) was profiled in a study of T cell responses to AZD1222 COVID-19 vaccine. Notes on the study in general: Seropositive status at baseline applied to only six AZD1222 recipients.

CDR1 is SGHRS and CDR2 is YFSETQ in the germline V gene. This CDR3 region has 14 residues. V was pared by 4 bases and J by 7 bases, with 17 bases between. In regard to this clone: Its antigen is as yet unknown.

Libraries were prepared by immunoSEQ multiplex PCR; TCRdb keeps only in-frame clonotypes and omits some of them. The data hold 120,000 to 150,000 clones, with nearly 90% observed a single time. This sequence was found in an adult who received the MenACWY meningococcal vaccine as a control. This specimen consisted of peripheral blood, obtained 28 days after the second dose of the MenACWY control vaccine. This rearrangement joins TRBV5-1 to TRBJ1-2, with D uncertain. The CDR3 DNA sequence: TGCGCCAGCAGCATGGACGTAACCCTCCCTGGCTACACCTTC. The encoded protein is CASSMDVTLPGYTF.